This TCR beta chain was recorded in a study of cytomegalovirus exposure and HLA in healthy donors. Notes on the study in general: Most TCR sequences were seen very rarely across donors, but some public TCRs occurred in many. By a later analysis, the bulk of CMV-associated TCR beta chains appeared HLA-restricted. About 180 TCR beta chains were listed as cytomegalovirus-associated.

Germline-derived CDR1 and CDR2 are SGHNT and YYREEE (reference sequence). The ends lost 3 bases at V and 6 bases at J; junction bases unmatched: 17. This CDR3 contains 17 residues. The study ran its PCR with 60 Vbeta and 13 Jbeta primers. Profiled with immunoSEQ multiplex PCR; TCRdb holds only in-frame clones, not every one. The repertoire holds roughly 180,000 clones, with approximately 88% as singletons. Turning to this clone: Its specificity is not known.

The sample was PBMCs. This sequence originates from a boy aged 5-17 years in good health and CMV-seronegative. The gene calls are TRBV5-4 and TRBJ1-2; 7 nucleotides line up with TRBD1. The CDR3 loop is CASSSGHSTRGWDGYTF. DNA of the CDR3: TGTGCCAGCAGCTCGGGACATAGTACCAGGGGGTGGGATGGCTACACCTTC. Using reference TRBV5-4 and TRBJ1-2 for the parts outside the CDR3, the full variable domain is ETGVTQSPTHLIKTRGQQVTLRCSSQSGHNTVSWYQQALGQGPQFIFQYYREEENGRGNFPPRFSGLQFPNYSSELNVNALELDDSALYLCASSSGHSTRGWDGYTFGSGTRLTVV.